This is a list of T cell receptor beta chains from one sample in a study of human T cells and chemical hapten exposure. One entry per CDR3 protein, called by TCRdb with MiXCR from the RACE reads. The table records about 270,000 distinct CDR3 sequences, about 7.7% of them present only once. The sequenced sample was whole blood, obtained in connection with sensitization to the hapten diphenylcyclopropenone (DPC). The source is a man between 18 and 29 years old with alopecia areata. Some clones in this sample may be carry-over from other donors' samples. Each CDR3 is given with its conserved first and last residue. D genes are given only for firm matches. A row's size may be missing; if present it is once, few, many or a size class.

TRBJ1-4 | - | TRBV7-2 | few | TGTGCCAGCAGCCTAGATGGGGGCTGGGATGAAAAACTGTTTTTT | CASSLDGGWDEKLFF
TRBJ2-7 | TRBD1 | TRBV7-9 | few | TGTGCCAGCAGCTGGGACAGGCCCTACGAGCAGTACTTC | CASSWDRPYEQYF
TRBJ1-1 | - | TRBV12-5 | - | TGTGCTAGTGGCCAATACGGGGGCACTGAAGCTTTCTTT | CASGQYGGTEAFF
TRBJ1-6 | TRBD1 | TRBV7-2 | - | TGTGCCAGCAGCTTATGGGCAGGGGGCTCCTATAATTCACCCCTCCACTTT | CASSLWAGGSYNSPLHF
TRBJ1-2 | TRBD1 | TRBV4-1 | - | TGCGCCAGCAGCCTACGACAGGGAGGGGACTATGGCTACACCTTC | CASSLRQGGDYGYTF
TRBJ1-1 | TRBD1 | TRBV20-1 | - | TGCAGTGCTGGGGACAGGAGGAACACTGAAGCTTTCTTT | CSAGDRRNTEAFF
TRBJ2-1 | TRBD2 | TRBV5-1 | few | TGCGCCAGCAGCCCGGCAGCGGGAAACAATGAGCAGTTCTTC | CASSPAAGNNEQFF
TRBJ1-1 | - | TRBV12-3/TRBV12-4 | few | TGTGCCAGCATCCTGGGATTTGAAGCTTTCTTT | CASILGFEAFF
TRBJ2-6 | - | TRBV20-1 | once | TGCAGTGCCCAGATGTCTGGGGCCAACGTCCTGACTTTC | CSAQMSGANVLTF
TRBJ2-5 | - | TRBV7-2 | - | TGTGCCAGCAGCTTAGTAGTCAGTCAAGAGACCCAGTACTTC | CASSLVVSQETQYF
TRBJ1-2 | - | TRBV7-9 | many | TGTGCCAGCAGCTTAGAGAACTATGGCTACACCTTC | CASSLENYGYTF
TRBJ2-1 | - | TRBV28 | - | TGTGCCAGCAGTTTAAGGGGGGGGGCTGCGAATGAGCAGTTCTTC | CASSLRGGAANEQFF
TRBJ2-5 | - | TRBV7-6 | few | TGTGCCAGCAGCTCCTCTAGGGAAGAGACCCAGTACTTC | CASSSSREETQYF
TRBJ2-6 | - | TRBV5-1 | - | TGCGCCAGCAGCTTAGGGAACTCTGGGGCCAACGTCCTGACTTTC | CASSLGNSGANVLTF
TRBJ1-1 | TRBD1 | TRBV12-3/TRBV12-4 | many | TGTGCCAGCAGTTTTGAGACAGGGTTTTTTGGAGCTTTCTTT | CASSFETGFFGAFF
TRBJ2-1 | - | TRBV12-3/TRBV12-4 | - | TGTGCCAGCAGTTTGGGGGAATACTCCTACAATGAGCAGTTCTTC | CASSLGEYSYNEQFF
TRBJ2-3 | - | TRBV28 | - | TGTGCCAGCATCCCTGCGGGACATCGGCGGGCAGATACGCAGTATTTT | CASIPAGHRRADTQYF
TRBJ1-2 | - | TRBV6-2/TRBV6-3 | few | TGTGCCAGCAGTTCTCCAGTTTCCCCGGACTATGGCTACACCTTC | CASSSPVSPDYGYTF
TRBJ2-6 | - | TRBV6-2/TRBV6-3 | - | TGTGCCAGCAGCCCGTGGGCTGGGGCCAACGTCCTGACTTTC | CASSPWAGANVLTF
TRBJ1-4 | TRBD1 | TRBV11-2 | once | TGTGCCAGCAGCAAGGACGACAGGGTTTTTGAAAAACTGTTTTTT | CASSKDDRVFEKLFF